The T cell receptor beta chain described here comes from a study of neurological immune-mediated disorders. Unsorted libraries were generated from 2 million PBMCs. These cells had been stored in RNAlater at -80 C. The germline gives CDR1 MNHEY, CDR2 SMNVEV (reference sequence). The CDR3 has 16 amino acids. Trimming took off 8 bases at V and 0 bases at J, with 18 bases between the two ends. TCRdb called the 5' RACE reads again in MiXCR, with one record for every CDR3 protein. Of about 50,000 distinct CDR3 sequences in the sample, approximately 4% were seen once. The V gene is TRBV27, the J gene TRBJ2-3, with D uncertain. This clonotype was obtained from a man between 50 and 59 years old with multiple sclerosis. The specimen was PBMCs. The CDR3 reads CASPLYPGKSTDTQYF. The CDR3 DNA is TGTGCCAGCCCTCTTTACCCTGGGAAGAGCACAGATACGCAGTATTTT.